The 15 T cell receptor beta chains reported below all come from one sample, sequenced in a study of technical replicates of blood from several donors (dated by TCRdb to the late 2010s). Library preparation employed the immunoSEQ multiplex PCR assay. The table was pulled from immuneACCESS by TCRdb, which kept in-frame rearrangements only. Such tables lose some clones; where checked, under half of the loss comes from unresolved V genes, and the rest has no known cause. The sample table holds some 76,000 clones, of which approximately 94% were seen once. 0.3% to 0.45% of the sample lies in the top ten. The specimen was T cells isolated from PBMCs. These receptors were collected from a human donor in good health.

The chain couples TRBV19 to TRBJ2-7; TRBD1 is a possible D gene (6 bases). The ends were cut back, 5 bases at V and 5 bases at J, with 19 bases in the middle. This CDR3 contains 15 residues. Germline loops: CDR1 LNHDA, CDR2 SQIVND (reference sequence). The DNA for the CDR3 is TGTGCCAGTAGTGTCGGGGACCTCAGGGGAGACGAGCAGTACTTC. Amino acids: CASSVGDLRGDEQYF.

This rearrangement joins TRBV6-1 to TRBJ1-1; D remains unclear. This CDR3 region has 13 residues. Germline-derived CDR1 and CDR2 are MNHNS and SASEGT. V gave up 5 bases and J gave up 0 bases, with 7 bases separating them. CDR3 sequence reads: CASSLTVNTEAFF. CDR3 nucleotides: TGTGCCAGCAGTCTAACGGTGAACACTGAAGCTTTCTTT.

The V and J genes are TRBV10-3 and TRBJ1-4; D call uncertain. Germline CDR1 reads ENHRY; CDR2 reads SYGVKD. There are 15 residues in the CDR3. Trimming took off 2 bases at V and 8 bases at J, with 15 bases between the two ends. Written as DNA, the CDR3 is TGTGCCATCAGTGAGAGGGAGGGAAGAAAAGAAAAACTGTTTTTT. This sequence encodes CAISEREGRKEKLFF.

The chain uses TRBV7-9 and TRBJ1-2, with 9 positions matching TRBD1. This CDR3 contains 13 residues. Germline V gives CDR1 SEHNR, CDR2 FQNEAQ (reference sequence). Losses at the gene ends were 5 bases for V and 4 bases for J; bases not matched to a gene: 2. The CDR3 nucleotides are TGTGCCAGCAGCCCGGGACAGGGCTATGGCTACACCTTC. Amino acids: CASSPGQGYGYTF. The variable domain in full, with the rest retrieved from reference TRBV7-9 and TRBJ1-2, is DTGVSQNPRHKITKRGQNVTFRCDPISEHNRLYWYRQTLGQGPEFLTYFQNEAQLEKSRLLSDRFSAERPKGSFSTLEIQRTEQGDSAMYLCASSPGQGYGYTFGSGTRLTVV.

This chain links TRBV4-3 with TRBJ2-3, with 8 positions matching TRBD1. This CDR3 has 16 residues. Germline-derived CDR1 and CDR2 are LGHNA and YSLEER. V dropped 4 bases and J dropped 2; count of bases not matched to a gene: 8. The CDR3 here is CASSPDRGAHTDTQYF. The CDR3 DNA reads TGCGCCAGCAGCCCTGACAGGGGCGCACACACAGATACGCAGTATTTT.

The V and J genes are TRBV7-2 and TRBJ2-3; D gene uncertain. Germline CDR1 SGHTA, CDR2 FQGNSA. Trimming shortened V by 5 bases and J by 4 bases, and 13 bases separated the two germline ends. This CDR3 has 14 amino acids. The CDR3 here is CASSDRNNADTQYF. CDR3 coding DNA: TGTGCCAGCAGCGATAGAAATAATGCAGATACGCAGTATTTT.

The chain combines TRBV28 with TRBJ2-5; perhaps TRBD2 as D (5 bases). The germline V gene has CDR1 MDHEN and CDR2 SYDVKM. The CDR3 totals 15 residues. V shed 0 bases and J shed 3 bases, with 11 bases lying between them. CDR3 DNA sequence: TGTGCCAGCAGTTTATGGGGTGTGGGAGAAGAGACCCAGTACTTC. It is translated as CASSLWGVGEETQYF. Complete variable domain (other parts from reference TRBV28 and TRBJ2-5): DVKVTQSSRYLVKRTGEKVFLECVQDMDHENMFWYRQDPGLGLRLIYFSYDVKMKEKGDIPEGYSVSREKKERFSLILESASTNQTSMYLCASSLWGVGEETQYFGPGTRLLVL.

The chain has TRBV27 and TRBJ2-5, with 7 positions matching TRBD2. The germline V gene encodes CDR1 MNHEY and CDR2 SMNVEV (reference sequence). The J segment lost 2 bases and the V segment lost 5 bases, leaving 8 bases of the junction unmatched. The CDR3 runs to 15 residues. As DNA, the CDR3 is TGTGCCAGCAGTGAAACTAGCGCCCTTCAAGAGACCCAGTACTTC. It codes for CASSETSALQETQYF.

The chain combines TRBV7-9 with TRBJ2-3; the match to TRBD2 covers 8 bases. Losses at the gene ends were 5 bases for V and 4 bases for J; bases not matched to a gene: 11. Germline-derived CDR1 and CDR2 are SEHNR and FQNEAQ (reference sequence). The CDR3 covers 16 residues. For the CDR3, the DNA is TGTGCCAGCAGCCCCGTGGAGCGGGAGATACCAGATACGCAGTATTTT. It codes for CASSPVEREIPDTQYF.

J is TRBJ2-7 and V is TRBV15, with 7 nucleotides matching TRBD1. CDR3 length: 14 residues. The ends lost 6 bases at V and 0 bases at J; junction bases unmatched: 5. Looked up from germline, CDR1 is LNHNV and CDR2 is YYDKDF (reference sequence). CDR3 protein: CATRLTGSSYEQYF. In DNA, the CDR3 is TGTGCCACCAGACTGACAGGGTCCTCCTACGAGCAGTACTTC. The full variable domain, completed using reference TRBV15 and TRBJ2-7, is DAMVIQNPRYQVTQFGKPVTLSCSQTLNHNVMYWYQQKSSQAPKLLFHYYDKDFNNEADTPDNFQSRRPNTSFCFLDIRSPGLGDTAMYLCATRLTGSSYEQYFGPGTRLTVT.

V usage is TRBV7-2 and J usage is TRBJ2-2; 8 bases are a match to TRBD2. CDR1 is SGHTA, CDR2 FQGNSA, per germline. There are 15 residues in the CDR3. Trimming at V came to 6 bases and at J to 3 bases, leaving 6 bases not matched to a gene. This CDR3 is CASSTGLADTGELFF. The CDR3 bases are TGTGCCAGCAGTACTGGACTAGCAGACACCGGGGAGCTGTTTTTT. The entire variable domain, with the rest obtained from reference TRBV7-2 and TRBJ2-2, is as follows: GAGVSQSPSNKVTEKGKDVELRCDPISGHTALYWYRQSLGQGLEFLIYFQGNSAPDKSGLPSDRFSAERTGGSVSTLTIQRTQQEDSAVYLCASSTGLADTGELFFGEGSRLTVL.

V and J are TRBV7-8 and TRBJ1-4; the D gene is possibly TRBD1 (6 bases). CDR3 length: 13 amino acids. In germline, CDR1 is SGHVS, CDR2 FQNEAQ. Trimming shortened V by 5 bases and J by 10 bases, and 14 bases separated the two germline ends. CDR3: CASSPRGGTKLFF. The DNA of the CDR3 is TGTGCCAGCAGCCCCAGGGGAGGGACAAAACTGTTTTTT.

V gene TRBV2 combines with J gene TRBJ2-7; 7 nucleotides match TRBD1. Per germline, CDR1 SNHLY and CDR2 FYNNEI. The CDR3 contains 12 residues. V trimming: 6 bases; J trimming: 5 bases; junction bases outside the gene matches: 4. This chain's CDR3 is CASSLTGNEQYF. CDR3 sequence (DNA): TGTGCCAGCAGCTTGACAGGGAACGAGCAGTACTTC.

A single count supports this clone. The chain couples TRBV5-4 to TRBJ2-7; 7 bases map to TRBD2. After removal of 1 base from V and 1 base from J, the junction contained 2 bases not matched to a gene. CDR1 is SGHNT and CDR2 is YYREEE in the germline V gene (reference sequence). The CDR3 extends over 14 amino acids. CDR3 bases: TGTGCCAGCAGCTTGAGAGCGGGGTCCTACGAGCAGTACTTC. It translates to CASSLRAGSYEQYF.

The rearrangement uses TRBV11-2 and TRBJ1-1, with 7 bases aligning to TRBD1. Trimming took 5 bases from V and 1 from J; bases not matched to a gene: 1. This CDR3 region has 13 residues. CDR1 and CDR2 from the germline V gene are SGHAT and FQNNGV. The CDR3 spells CASSRQGNTEAFF. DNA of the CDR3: TGTGCCAGCAGCCGACAGGGGAACACTGAAGCTTTCTTT.